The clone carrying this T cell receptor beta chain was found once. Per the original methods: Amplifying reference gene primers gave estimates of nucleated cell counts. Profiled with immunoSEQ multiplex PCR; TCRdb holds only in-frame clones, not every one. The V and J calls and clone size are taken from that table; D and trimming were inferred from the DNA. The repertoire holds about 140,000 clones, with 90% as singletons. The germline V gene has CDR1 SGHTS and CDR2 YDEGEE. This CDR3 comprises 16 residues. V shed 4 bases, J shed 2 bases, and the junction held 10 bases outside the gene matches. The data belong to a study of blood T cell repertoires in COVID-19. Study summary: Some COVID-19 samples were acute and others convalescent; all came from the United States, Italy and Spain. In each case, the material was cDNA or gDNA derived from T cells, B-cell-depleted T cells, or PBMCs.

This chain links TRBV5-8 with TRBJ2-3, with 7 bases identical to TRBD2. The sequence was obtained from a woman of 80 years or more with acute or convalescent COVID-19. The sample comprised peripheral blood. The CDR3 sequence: CASSKGTGLNTDTQYF. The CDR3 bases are TGTGCCAGCAGCAAAGGAACGGGACTAAACACAGATACGCAGTATTTT. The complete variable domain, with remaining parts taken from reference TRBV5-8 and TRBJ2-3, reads EAGVTQSPTHLIKTRGQQATLRCSPISGHTSVYWYQQALGLGLQFLLWYDEGEERNRGNFPPRFSGRQFPNYSSELNVNALELEDSALYLCASSKGTGLNTDTQYFGPGTRLTVL.